The entry below describes one TCR beta chain. The CDR3 covers 15 residues. Germline assignment: CDR1 SGHRS and CDR2 YFSETQ. V dropped 2 bases and J dropped 4; count of bases not matched to a gene: 5. The sample belongs to a study of blood T cell repertoires in COVID-19. Study context: From T cells, B-cell-depleted T cells, or PBMCs came the material, which was cDNA or gDNA.

The assay was immunoSEQ multiplex PCR, and TCRdb's table has in-frame clones only and misses some. The sample carries about 86,000 clones, about 90% recorded once. This TCR came from a human donor in a cohort sampled during active COVID-19. The J gene is TRBJ2-7, the V gene TRBV5-1, with 11 bases lining up with TRBD1. The source material was peripheral blood. This CDR3 reads CASSFSGTGGYEQYF. The DNA for the CDR3 is TGCGCCAGCAGCTTTTCGGGGACAGGGGGGTACGAGCAGTACTTC.